Listed below are T cell receptor beta chains from one sample, sequenced in a study of type 1 regulatory T cells. For these receptors, no antigen is known. TCRdb processed the reads anew with MiXCR; each CDR3 protein has one entry. The sample lists tens of thousands of distinct CDR3 sequences; more than 20% were seen once. The specimen sequenced was cultured type 1 regulatory T (Tr1) cells, either the whole culture or a sorted fraction (not recorded which). The receptors come from a human donor in good health. The CDR3 runs from the conserved cysteine through the conserved F or W. A D gene is named only where the DNA matches it firmly. Clone size is stated in some rows and not others, as once, few, many or a class when expanded.

j_call: TRBJ2-3; clone_size: many; d_call: TRBD2; v_call: TRBV20-1; cdr3_aa: CSAGTSGRDTQYF; cdr3_nt: TGCAGTGCCGGGACTAGCGGGAGAGATACGCAGTATTTT
j_call: TRBJ1-5; clone_size: NA; d_call: NA; v_call: TRBV6-6; cdr3_aa: CASSFGGVGDSNQPQHF; cdr3_nt: TGTGCCAGCAGTTTCGGGGGGGTCGGGGATAGCAATCAGCCCCAGCATTTT
j_call: TRBJ2-1; clone_size: NA; d_call: TRBD2; v_call: TRBV7-8; cdr3_aa: CASSKYSGRALNEQFF; cdr3_nt: TGTGCCAGCAGCAAATATAGCGGGAGGGCCCTGAATGAGCAGTTCTTC
j_call: TRBJ2-7; clone_size: NA; d_call: NA; v_call: TRBV15; cdr3_aa: CATSRDRGTYEQYF; cdr3_nt: TGTGCCACCAGCAGAGATCGGGGAACCTACGAGCAGTACTTC
j_call: TRBJ2-3; clone_size: few; d_call: TRBD1; v_call: TRBV29-1; cdr3_aa: CSSGQDTDTQYF; cdr3_nt: TGCAGCTCTGGACAGGACACAGATACGCAGTATTTT
j_call: TRBJ1-3; clone_size: NA; d_call: NA; v_call: TRBV12-3/TRBV12-4; cdr3_aa: CATKQVNSGNTIYF; cdr3_nt: TGTGCCACTAAACAGGTTAACTCTGGAAACACCATATATTTT
j_call: TRBJ1-2; clone_size: few; d_call: NA; v_call: TRBV29-1; cdr3_aa: CSVEVSADGYTF; cdr3_nt: TGCAGCGTTGAAGTTTCAGCGGATGGCTACACCTTC
j_call: TRBJ1-5; clone_size: NA; d_call: NA; v_call: TRBV6-1; cdr3_aa: CASKRTGGSNQPQHF; cdr3_nt: TGTGCCAGCAAAAGGACCGGGGGGAGCAATCAGCCCCAGCATTTT
j_call: TRBJ1-1; clone_size: few; d_call: TRBD1; v_call: TRBV5-1; cdr3_aa: CASSSGDRGEAFF; cdr3_nt: TGCGCCAGCAGCTCCGGGGACAGGGGTGAAGCTTTCTTT
j_call: TRBJ2-3; clone_size: NA; d_call: TRBD2; v_call: TRBV5-5; cdr3_aa: CASSKGLANTDTQYF; cdr3_nt: TGTGCCAGCAGCAAGGGACTAGCGAACACAGATACGCAGTATTTT
j_call: TRBJ2-1; clone_size: NA; d_call: NA; v_call: TRBV5-6; cdr3_aa: CASSFLLGTGKDEQFF; cdr3_nt: TGTGCCAGCAGCTTCCTCCTGGGAACAGGGAAAGATGAGCAGTTCTTC
j_call: TRBJ2-1; clone_size: NA; d_call: TRBD2; v_call: TRBV7-8; cdr3_aa: CASSLVVAGGPRNEQFF; cdr3_nt: TGTGCCAGCAGCTTAGTGGTAGCGGGAGGGCCGAGGAATGAGCAGTTCTTC
j_call: TRBJ1-2; clone_size: NA; d_call: NA; v_call: TRBV5-1; cdr3_aa: CASSLGLIDGYTF; cdr3_nt: TGCGCCAGCAGCTTGGGTCTTATCGATGGCTACACCTTC
j_call: TRBJ1-6; clone_size: NA; d_call: TRBD1; v_call: TRBV5-1; cdr3_aa: CASSLLQGAPSPLHF; cdr3_nt: TGCGCCAGCAGCCTACTACAGGGGGCCCCTTCACCCCTCCACTTT
j_call: TRBJ1-1; clone_size: once; d_call: NA; v_call: TRBV12-3/TRBV12-4; cdr3_aa: CASSRTDEAFF; cdr3_nt: TGTGCCAGCAGTCGGACCGACGAAGCTTTCTTT
j_call: TRBJ2-2; clone_size: many; d_call: NA; v_call: TRBV5-1; cdr3_aa: CASSLTLNTGELFF; cdr3_nt: TGCGCCAGCAGCTTGACCTTGAACACCGGGGAGCTGTTTTTT
j_call: TRBJ2-7; clone_size: once; d_call: TRBD1; v_call: TRBV7-9; cdr3_aa: CASIPLDRGAEQYF; cdr3_nt: TGTGCCAGCATACCACTAGACAGGGGCGCCGAGCAGTACTTC
j_call: TRBJ1-1; clone_size: NA; d_call: TRBD1; v_call: TRBV6-2/TRBV6-3; cdr3_aa: CASSRGTGEAFF; cdr3_nt: TGTGCCAGCAGCCGTGGGACAGGGGAAGCTTTCTTT
j_call: TRBJ1-1; clone_size: NA; d_call: TRBD1; v_call: TRBV27; cdr3_aa: CASSITGGAGGTEAFF; cdr3_nt: TGTGCCAGCAGTATCACAGGGGGCGCGGGTGGGACTGAAGCTTTCTTT
j_call: TRBJ1-2; clone_size: few; d_call: TRBD1; v_call: TRBV7-2; cdr3_aa: CASSSDRGYGYTF; cdr3_nt: TGTGCCAGCAGCTCCGACAGGGGCTATGGCTACACCTTC
j_call: TRBJ1-5; clone_size: few; d_call: NA; v_call: TRBV27; cdr3_aa: CASSFRENQPQHF; cdr3_nt: TGTGCCAGCAGTTTCCGGGAAAATCAGCCCCAGCATTTT
j_call: TRBJ2-5; clone_size: NA; d_call: TRBD2; v_call: TRBV5-1; cdr3_aa: CASSRLGLAGAETQYF; cdr3_nt: TGTGCCAGCAGCCGCCTCGGACTAGCGGGAGCGGAGACCCAGTACTTC
j_call: TRBJ2-7; clone_size: NA; d_call: NA; v_call: TRBV5-1; cdr3_aa: CASSLIGRQPAEQYF; cdr3_nt: TGCGCCAGCAGCTTGATAGGACGTCAGCCGGCCGAGCAGTACTTC
j_call: TRBJ2-7; clone_size: NA; d_call: NA; v_call: TRBV18; cdr3_aa: CASSDQISYEQYF; cdr3_nt: TGTGCCAGCTCCGACCAGATTTCCTACGAGCAGTACTTC
j_call: TRBJ2-3; clone_size: NA; d_call: NA; v_call: TRBV18; cdr3_aa: CASSSPSEGADTQYF; cdr3_nt: TGTGCCAGCTCATCTCCGAGCGAAGGGGCAGATACGCAGTATTTT
j_call: TRBJ2-2; clone_size: NA; d_call: TRBD2; v_call: TRBV7-7; cdr3_aa: CASSFSGSSGELFF; cdr3_nt: TGTGCTAGCAGCTTTAGCGGGAGCTCCGGGGAGCTGTTTTTT
j_call: TRBJ2-2; clone_size: few; d_call: NA; v_call: TRBV20-1; cdr3_aa: CSASLGGGFTGELFF; cdr3_nt: TGCAGTGCCTCCCTGGGAGGAGGTTTCACCGGGGAGCTGTTTTTT
j_call: TRBJ1-1; clone_size: few; d_call: NA; v_call: TRBV5-1; cdr3_aa: CASSFDTAQVQAFF; cdr3_nt: TGCGCCAGCAGCTTTGACACGGCCCAAGTTCAAGCTTTCTTT
j_call: TRBJ2-7; clone_size: few; d_call: TRBD2; v_call: TRBV7-2; cdr3_aa: CASGYLAGSTYEQYF; cdr3_nt: TGTGCCAGCGGTTACTTAGCGGGTTCAACCTACGAGCAGTACTTC